The 2 T cell receptor beta chains below all came from one sample that was sequenced in a study of blood T cell repertoires in COVID-19. Clones were read by immunoSEQ multiplex PCR, and TCRdb kept only the in-frame ones, dropping some. The table includes 150,000 to 200,000 clones, 87% detected once. Sequencing was carried out using peripheral blood. These receptors were obtained from a young man with active or convalescent COVID-19.

V gene TRBV27 combines with J gene TRBJ1-6; TRBD1 aligns across 7 bases. This CDR3 has 15 residues. After removal of 6 bases from V and 9 bases from J, the junction contained 11 bases not matched to a gene. Per germline, CDR1 MNHEY and CDR2 SMNVEV (reference sequence). The CDR3 protein is CASSQLTGPGSPLHF. CDR3 in DNA: TGTGCCAGCAGCCAATTGACAGGGCCAGGTTCACCCCTCCACTTT.

The genes are TRBV6-5 and TRBJ1-6; the D gene is possibly TRBD1 (6 bases). Trimming took 10 bases from V and 2 from J, leaving 15 bases between them. Germline lookup yields CDR1 MNHEY and CDR2 SVGAGI. The CDR3 spans 15 residues. The CDR3 DNA reads as TGTGCCACTCCCCTACAGGGCACCTATAATTCACCCCTCCACTTT. As protein: CATPLQGTYNSPLHF.